This entry lists 10 T cell receptor beta chains sequenced from one sample in a study of vaccination and CD4 T cells after COVID-19. This sample's treatment: approximately 10-day PBMC culture with coronavirus spike peptide pools or control peptides (ViraFEST assay). Sequencing of DNA taken from cultured CD4+ T cells relied on the Oncomine TCR Beta short-read assay. TCRdb called the PCR reads again in MiXCR, with one record for every CDR3 protein. The sample has approximately 8,500 distinct CDR3 sequences; approximately 55% are singletons. No cognate antigen is known for these TCRs. Sequencing input: CD4+ T cells from blood, cultured in vitro. All receptors come from a human donor who had recovered from COVID-19.

The genes are TRBV7-9 and TRBJ2-7; no reliable D call. The CDR3 totals 11 residues. Trimming shortened V by 7 bases and J by 6 bases, and 10 bases separated the two germline ends. CDR1 SEHNR and CDR2 FQNEAQ come from the germline V gene (reference sequence). CDR3 region: CASIPYGEQYF. The CDR3, as DNA: TGTGCCAGCATACCCTACGGCGAGCAGTACTTC.

This clonotype is judged medium-sized. The chain carries TRBV27 and TRBJ2-7; D call uncertain. The CDR3 is made up of 15 amino acids. With 3 bases removed from V and 3 bases from J, the gap between germline ends came to 15 bases. Germline loops: CDR1 MNHEY, CDR2 SMNVEV (reference sequence). CDR3 residues: CASSFYPGSNYEQYF. The CDR3 DNA reads as TGTGCCAGCAGTTTCTATCCAGGATCGAACTACGAGCAGTACTTC.

The chain links TRBV2 to TRBJ2-1; 7 bases map to TRBD2. CDR1 is SNHLY and CDR2 is FYNNEI in the germline V gene. This CDR3 contains 15 residues. V was clipped by 10 bases and J by 3 bases; unmatched bases: 12. The CDR3, as DNA: TGTGCCACCCGGCGGGGGAGGGGAGACTACAATGAGCAGTTCTTC. This sequence encodes CATRRGRGDYNEQFF.

The rearrangement links TRBV7-3 to TRBJ2-2, with TRBD1 as a possible D gene (8 bases). Germline CDR1 reads SGHTA; CDR2 reads FQGTGA. The CDR3 has 17 residues. V lost 6 bases and J 0 bases, leaving 17 bases between the germline ends. The CDR3 spells CASSFGQGLSNTGELFF. CDR3 DNA sequence: TGTGCCAGCAGTTTCGGACAGGGACTATCGAACACCGGGGAGCTGTTTTTT.

This sequence joins TRBV7-6 and TRBJ1-2, with D uncertain. This CDR3 region has 14 residues. The germline V gene has CDR1 SGHVS and CDR2 FNYEAQ. V gave up 4 bases and J gave up 2 bases, with 11 bases separating them. This CDR3 reads CASSSRRGNYGYTF. In DNA form, the CDR3 reads TGTGCCAGCAGCTCCCGGCGAGGAAACTATGGCTACACCTTC.

V usage is TRBV5-4 and J usage is TRBJ2-1; 15 nucleotides agree with TRBD2. This CDR3 comprises 15 residues. With V trimmed by 4 bases and J by 9 bases, 5 bases remained unmatched. CDR1 SGHNT and CDR2 YYREEE come from the germline V gene (reference sequence). The DNA for the CDR3 is TGTGCCAGCAGCCCTGGACTAGCGGGGGGGCCTGAGCAGTTCTTC. This translates into CASSPGLAGGPEQFF.

The chain is built from TRBV5-1 and TRBJ2-7; the D gene is possibly TRBD2 (5 bases). Trimming took off 3 bases at V and 0 bases at J, with 13 bases between the two ends. This CDR3 region has 15 residues. Germline V CDR1 and CDR2: SGHRS, YFSETQ. CDR3 coding DNA: TGCGCCAGCAGCTCAGGCGGGCAGGACTCCTACGAGCAGTACTTC. Translation: CASSSGGQDSYEQYF.

This clonotype showed up just a few times. At one end the junction does not follow the germline gene, possibly because of a read error. The CDR3 reads CATRGQETNQSQHF. The CDR3 region has the DNA TGTGCCACCAGGGGTCAGGAGACCAATCAGTCCCAGCATTTT. The chain joins TRBV15 to TRBJ1-5; D uncertain. The CDR3 sequence is 14 residues long. Germline loops: CDR1 LNHNV, CDR2 YYDKDF (reference sequence).

This sequence joins TRBV5-1 and TRBJ2-5; D perhaps matches TRBD2 (5 bases). Germline V gene lookup returns CDR1 SGHRS and CDR2 YFSETQ. The germline V and J ends were trimmed by 2 bases and 2 bases, with 10 bases remaining between them. The CDR3 is 14 residues long. CDR3 in DNA: TGCGCCAGCAGCTTTGACGGGGAACAAGAGACCCAGTACTTC. Amino acids: CASSFDGEQETQYF.

V is TRBV7-9 and J is TRBJ2-1; 7 positions agree with TRBD2. CDR3 length equals 14 residues. Germline V gene sequence: CDR1 SEHNR, CDR2 FQNEAQ (reference sequence). CDR3 protein: CATRGDSPEGEQFF. The CDR3 DNA is TGTGCAACCCGGGGGGACTCCCCAGAGGGCGAGCAGTTCTTC.